These 10 T cell receptor beta chains share one sample of origin, sequenced in a study of T cell responses to AZD1222 COVID-19 vaccine. Method: immunoSEQ multiplex PCR; TCRdb's copy keeps in-frame clones and lacks some. The sample carries approximately 110,000 clones, 70% to 90% recorded once. The sequenced sample was peripheral blood, obtained on day 0 of AZD1222 vaccination. The receptors were sampled from an adult in good health.

The CDR3 protein is CASSEGGGLGNSPLHF. The CDR3 bases are TGTGCCAGCAGTGAGGGCGGGGGGTTGGGTAATTCACCCCTCCACTTT. The genes are TRBV25-1 and TRBJ1-6; D is possibly TRBD1 (5 bases). Trimming shortened V by 3 bases and J by 6 bases, and 15 bases separated the two germline ends. The CDR3 covers 16 residues. Germline V gives CDR1 MGHDK, CDR2 SYGVNS.

V gene TRBV28 combines with J gene TRBJ1-4, with 7 bases identical to TRBD1. Germline loops: CDR1 MDHEN, CDR2 SYDVKM. The CDR3 totals 15 residues. Losses at the gene ends were 7 bases for V and 0 bases for J; bases not matched to a gene: 5. CDR3 loop: CASTRQGATNEKLFF. The DNA of the CDR3 is TGTGCCAGCACCCGACAGGGCGCAACTAATGAAAAACTGTTTTTT.

This chain uses TRBV10-3 with TRBJ1-3, with a tentative D call TRBD1 (5 bases). The CDR3 is made up of 14 amino acids. Germline-derived CDR1 and CDR2 are ENHRY and SYGVKD. Trimming took off 4 bases at V and 0 bases at J, with 7 bases between the two ends. The CDR3 region is CAISGGGSGNTIYF. CDR3 nucleotide sequence: TGTGCCATCAGTGGGGGGGGCTCTGGAAACACCATATATTTT.

The V and J genes are TRBV5-1 and TRBJ2-3; 7 positions match TRBD2. The germline V gene encodes CDR1 SGHRS and CDR2 YFSETQ. J gave up 3 bases and V 4 bases, and 8 bases lay outside the gene matches. The CDR3 has 15 amino acids. CDR3 loop: CASSPYYGGTDTQYF. The CDR3 DNA follows: TGCGCCAGCAGCCCTTACTACGGGGGGACAGATACGCAGTATTTT.

The chain uses TRBV4-2 and TRBJ2-2; tentative D call: TRBD1 (6 bases). The germline V and J ends were trimmed by 5 bases and 2 bases, with 12 bases remaining between them. Germline V gene data show CDR1 as LGHNA and CDR2 as YNFKEQ. The length of the CDR3 is 15 residues. CDR3 in amino acids: CASSTDRSNTGELFF. CDR3 nucleotides: TGTGCCAGCAGCACTGACAGGTCAAACACCGGGGAGCTGTTTTTT.

Only one count was recorded for this clone. This chain connects TRBV3-1 (or the pseudogene TRBV3-2) to TRBJ1-6; the D gene is possibly TRBD1 (5 bases). CDR3 length: 12 residues. Germline CDR1 LGHDT, CDR2 YNNKEL (reference sequence). V was cut by 6 bases and J by 8 bases, with 8 bases left in between. CDR3 in amino acids: CASRAGDSPLHF. CDR3 DNA: TGTGCCAGCAGAGCGGGGGATTCACCCCTCCACTTT.

The CDR3 DNA follows: TGTGCCAGCAGCGGTTGGGCGGGCAGGGGAAACACCATATATTTT. As protein: CASSGWAGRGNTIYF. The chain carries TRBV6-5 and TRBJ1-3; D is undetermined. CDR3 length equals 15 residues. V lost 6 bases to trimming and J lost 4 bases, with 16 bases between them. Germline V gives CDR1 MNHEY, CDR2 SVGAGI.

V gene TRBV7-2 combines with J gene TRBJ1-2, with no clear D. Trimming removed 1 base at V and 3 bases at J, with 15 bases between. Germline values: CDR1 SGHTA, CDR2 FQGNSA. The length of the CDR3 is 16 residues. CDR3 region: CASSLGPWDRDYGYTF. CDR3 coding DNA: TGTGCCAGCAGCTTAGGGCCATGGGATCGCGACTATGGCTACACCTTC.

V gene TRBV10-3 combines with J gene TRBJ1-6; 7 nucleotides agree with TRBD1. CDR3 length: 15 residues. V trimming: 6 bases; J trimming: 7 bases; junction bases outside the gene matches: 9. Germline CDR1 reads ENHRY; CDR2 reads SYGVKD. The CDR3 nucleotides are TGTGCCATCAGCGAGGGACAGACGAAAAATTCACCCCTCCACTTT. Protein: CAISEGQTKNSPLHF.

The chain couples TRBV5-6 to TRBJ2-7; D unclear. Trimming took 0 bases from V and 4 from J, leaving 17 bases between them. This CDR3 is 16 amino acids long. Looked up from germline, CDR1 is SGHDT and CDR2 is YYEEEE. The CDR3 spells CASSLDSQFRAYEQYF. The CDR3, as DNA: TGTGCCAGCAGCTTGGATAGTCAGTTCCGGGCATACGAGCAGTACTTC.